This T cell receptor (beta chain) came from a study of cytomegalovirus exposure and HLA in healthy donors. With 60 Vbeta and 13 Jbeta primers, the PCR was carried out. Assay used: immunoSEQ multiplex PCR; TCRdb lists only in-frame clones, some missing. Found here are some 120,000 clones, around 82% of them singletons; the top ten hold around 11%. CDR1 and CDR2 from the germline V gene are SGHDN and FVKESK. The CDR3 is 15 amino acids. V trimming: 6 bases; J trimming: 1 base; junction bases outside the gene matches: 9. The chain recombines TRBV14 with TRBJ2-7, with 7 nucleotides matching TRBD2. The specimen was PBMCs. This receptor was identified in a male donor in good health and CMV-seropositive. CDR3 sequence: CASSRAGLSSYEQYF. The CDR3 DNA reads TGTGCCAGCAGTCGGGCGGGACTATCATCCTACGAGCAGTACTTC.